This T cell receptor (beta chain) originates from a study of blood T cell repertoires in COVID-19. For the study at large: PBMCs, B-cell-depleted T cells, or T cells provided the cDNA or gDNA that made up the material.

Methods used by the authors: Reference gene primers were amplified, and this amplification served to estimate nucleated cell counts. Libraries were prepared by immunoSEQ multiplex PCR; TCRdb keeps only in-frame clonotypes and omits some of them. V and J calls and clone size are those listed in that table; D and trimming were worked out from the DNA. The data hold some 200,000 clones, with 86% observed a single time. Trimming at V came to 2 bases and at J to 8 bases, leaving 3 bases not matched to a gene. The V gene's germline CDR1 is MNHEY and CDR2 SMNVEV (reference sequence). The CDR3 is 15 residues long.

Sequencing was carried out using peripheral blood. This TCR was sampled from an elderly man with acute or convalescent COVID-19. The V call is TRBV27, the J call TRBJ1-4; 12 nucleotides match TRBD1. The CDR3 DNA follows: TGTGCCAGCAGTTTAGCCGGGACAGGGGGCGAAAAACTGTTTTTT. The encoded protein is CASSLAGTGGEKLFF.